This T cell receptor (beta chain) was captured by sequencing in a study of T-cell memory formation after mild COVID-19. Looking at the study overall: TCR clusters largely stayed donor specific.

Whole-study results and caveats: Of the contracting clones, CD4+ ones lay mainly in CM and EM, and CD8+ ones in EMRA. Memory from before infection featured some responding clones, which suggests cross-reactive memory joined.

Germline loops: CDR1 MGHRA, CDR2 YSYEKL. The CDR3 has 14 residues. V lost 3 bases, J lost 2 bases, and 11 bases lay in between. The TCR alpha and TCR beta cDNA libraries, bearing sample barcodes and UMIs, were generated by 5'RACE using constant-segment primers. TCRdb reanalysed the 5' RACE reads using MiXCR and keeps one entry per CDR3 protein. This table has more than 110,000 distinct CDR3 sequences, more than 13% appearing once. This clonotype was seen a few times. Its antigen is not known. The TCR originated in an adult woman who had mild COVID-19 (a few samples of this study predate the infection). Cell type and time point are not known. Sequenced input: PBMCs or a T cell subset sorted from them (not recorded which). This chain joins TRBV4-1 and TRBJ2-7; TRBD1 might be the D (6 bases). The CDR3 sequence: CASSHGQITYEQYF. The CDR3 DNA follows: TGCGCCAGCAGCCATGGACAGATCACCTACGAGCAGTACTTC.